Listed here are 27 T cell receptor beta chains from one sample, sequenced in a study of shared clonotypes between healthy human individuals. Clones were sequenced by immunoSEQ multiplex PCR, and TCRdb holds only the in-frame ones, with some missing. The table lists around 1,000,000 clones, 70% to 85% of them singletons. What was sequenced was memory CD4+ T cells from PBMCs. Described subset: CD45RA-negative fraction. Source of these receptors: a man aged 18 to 35 in good health. Some clones in this sample may be carry-over from other donors' samples.

This chain uses TRBV19 with TRBJ1-5; weak D call: TRBD1 (6 bases). CDR3 length: 16 residues. V was shortened by 3 bases and J by 7 bases, with 19 bases between the two germline ends. The germline CDR1 and CDR2 sequences are LNHDA and SQIVND (reference sequence). The CDR3 loop reads CASSMSILRGHQPQHF. In DNA, the CDR3 is TGTGCCAGTAGTATGAGTATCTTACGGGGGCACCAGCCCCAGCATTTT. The variable domain in full, with the rest retrieved from reference TRBV19 and TRBJ1-5, is DGGITQSPKYLFRKEGQNVTLSCEQNLNHDAMYWYRQDPGQGLRLIYYSQIVNDFQKGDIAEGYSVSREKKESFPLTVTSAQKNPTAFYLCASSMSILRGHQPQHFGDGTRLSIL.

The V call is TRBV5-8, the J call TRBJ2-7; D unclear. Germline V lookup: CDR1 SGHTS, CDR2 YDEGEE. The CDR3 sequence is 11 residues long. Trimming pared 2 bases from V and 6 bases from J, leaving 6 bases between. Here the CDR3 reads CASSFLGEQYF. Written as DNA, the CDR3 is TGTGCCAGCAGCTTCCTAGGCGAGCAGTACTTC.

In its sample, this clone was seen a few times. This chain uses TRBV27 with TRBJ2-7, with D possibly TRBD1 on 6 matching bases. Germline values: CDR1 MNHEY, CDR2 SMNVEV (reference sequence). This CDR3 is built from 14 residues. Trimming pared 8 bases from V and 3 bases from J, leaving 17 bases between. The CDR3 coding sequence is TGTGCCAGCGCACCCACCCTACAGGGCTACGAGCAGTACTTC. Translating it yields CASAPTLQGYEQYF.

The gene calls are TRBV9 and TRBJ1-3; 10 nucleotides agree with TRBD1. Germline lookup yields CDR1 SGDLS and CDR2 YYNGEE. V lost 3 bases, J lost 3 bases, and 6 bases stayed unmatched. This CDR3 comprises 16 residues. Here the CDR3 DNA reads TGTGCCAGCAGCGCCACCGGGACAGGGGATGGAAACACCATATATTTT. This translates into CASSATGTGDGNTIYF.

The rearrangement uses TRBV10-3 and TRBJ2-1, with 10 bases that match TRBD2. CDR1 and CDR2 (germline): ENHRY, SYGVKD. The CDR3 extends over 17 amino acids. Trimming at V came to 3 bases and at J to 1 base, leaving 6 bases not matched to a gene. DNA of the CDR3: TGTGCCATCAGTGAAGGGGCTAGCGGGAGTTCCTACAATGAGCAGTTCTTC. Translating it yields CAISEGASGSSYNEQFF.

The rearrangement links TRBV7-2 to TRBJ1-2; 8 bases are a match to TRBD1. CDR3 size: 15 residues. Germline values: CDR1 SGHTA, CDR2 FQGNSA. With 1 base clipped from V and 4 bases from J, the junction kept 5 bases outside the gene matches. The CDR3 DNA is TGTGCCAGCAGCTTAGGACAACAGGGGGTCTATGGCTACACCTTC. It specifies CASSLGQQGVYGYTF.

The V and J genes are TRBV10-3 and TRBJ1-3, with D perhaps matching TRBD1 (5 bases). This CDR3 has 16 amino acids. The V and J ends lost 5 bases and 0 bases respectively, with 14 bases between them. Germline V gene lookup returns CDR1 ENHRY and CDR2 SYGVKD. The CDR3 bases are TGTGCCATCAGTTCTCGGGGCGACGGCTCTGGAAACACCATATATTTT. Translated: CAISSRGDGSGNTIYF.

The chain links TRBV4-2 to TRBJ2-7; D is unresolved. V gave up 3 bases and J gave up 6 bases, with 6 bases separating them. Germline lookup yields CDR1 LGHNA and CDR2 YNFKEQ. The CDR3 sequence is 11 residues long. This chain's CDR3 is CASSQGSEQYF. CDR3 sequence (DNA): TGTGCCAGCAGCCAGGGATCCGAGCAGTACTTC.

This chain joins TRBV4-3 and TRBJ2-1; no clear D gene. Germline values: CDR1 LGHNA, CDR2 YSLEER. The CDR3 covers 14 residues. V was trimmed by 3 bases and J by 12 bases, leaving 18 bases between them. CDR3 coding DNA: TGCGCCAGCAGCCACGACTCGACAAAGACGGGGCAGTTCTTC. Translation: CASSHDSTKTGQFF.

The rearrangement joins TRBV6-1 to TRBJ2-3; unclear D gene. Trimming left V 4 bases short and J 4 bases short, with 9 bases between. The CDR3 totals 13 residues. Germline CDR1 and CDR2: MNHNS and SASEGT. CDR3 nucleotide sequence: TGTGCCAGCAGTGTCCAGGCCGCAGATACGCAGTATTTT. This encodes CASSVQAADTQYF.

The chain carries TRBV30 and TRBJ2-7; the match to TRBD1 covers 12 bases. The V segment lost 3 bases and the J segment 3 bases; nucleotides outside the gene matches: 3. Germline CDR1 is GTSNPN and CDR2 is SVGIG (reference sequence). The CDR3 is 14 amino acids. This CDR3 reads CAWRGQGAYYEQYF. DNA for the CDR3: TGTGCCTGGAGGGGACAGGGGGCATACTACGAGCAGTACTTC.

The J gene is TRBJ2-3, the V gene TRBV9; TRBD1 aligns across 7 bases. CDR3 length: 14 amino acids. After removal of 2 bases from V and 4 bases from J, the junction contained 4 bases not matched to a gene. Germline CDR1 reads SGDLS; CDR2 reads YYNGEE. The CDR3: CASSVFTGADTQYF. CDR3 bases: TGTGCCAGCAGCGTTTTTACAGGGGCAGATACGCAGTATTTT.

The chain carries TRBV28 and TRBJ2-5, with 9 bases matching TRBD1. CDR1 and CDR2 from the germline V gene are MDHEN and SYDVKM. The length of the CDR3 is 14 residues. With 6 bases clipped from V and 7 bases from J, the junction kept 9 bases outside the gene matches. The DNA of the CDR3 is TGTGCCAGCAGAAATCCGGGACAGGGATGGACCCAGTACTTC. Amino acids: CASRNPGQGWTQYF.

The chain is built from TRBV27 and TRBJ2-3; 10 bases align to TRBD2. V lost 2 bases to trimming and J lost 5 bases; unmatched junction nucleotides: 4. Per the germline V gene, CDR1 is MNHEY and CDR2 is SMNVEV (reference sequence). CDR3 length: 15 amino acids. The CDR3 DNA follows: TGTGCCAGCAGTTTAACCCTAGCGGGAGTAGATACGCAGTATTTT. Amino acid sequence: CASSLTLAGVDTQYF.

Details on this clone: The sample has other DNA sequences that encode this CDR3 too. The chain joins TRBV6-5 to TRBJ2-3; D is perhaps TRBD1 or TRBD2 (5 bases each). CDR1 and CDR2 (germline): MNHEY, SVGAGI. V was pared by 8 bases and J by 0 bases, with 6 bases between. The CDR3 loop spans 12 amino acids. This CDR3 is CASRDSTDTQYF. The DNA for the CDR3 is TGTGCCAGCCGGGACAGCACAGATACGCAGTATTTT.

This clone appeared a single time. The chain recombines TRBV14 with TRBJ2-1; possible D gene TRBD1, 6 bases. The CDR3 length is 13 residues. Deletions cut 0 bases from V and 8 bases from J, with 8 bases between. From germline, CDR1 is SGHDN and CDR2 FVKESK. CDR3 coding DNA: TGTGCCAGCAGCCAAGACCCAGGGGATGAGCAGTTCTTC. Protein: CASSQDPGDEQFF.

The chain employs TRBV9 and TRBJ2-1, with 8 bases identical to TRBD2. There are 15 residues in the CDR3. In germline, CDR1 is SGDLS, CDR2 YYNGEE. Unmatched junction bases numbered 15, after V lost 6 bases and J lost 10 bases. The CDR3 loop reads CASTVDRSGRQEQFF. DNA for the CDR3: TGTGCCAGCACCGTCGACCGAAGCGGGAGACAAGAGCAGTTCTTC. The variable domain in full, with the rest retrieved from reference TRBV9 and TRBJ2-1, is DSGVTQTPKHLITATGQRVTLRCSPRSGDLSVYWYQQSLDQGLQFLIQYYNGEERAKGNILERFSAQQFPDLHSELNLSSLELGDSALYFCASTVDRSGRQEQFFGPGTRLTVL.

This chain links TRBV25-1 with TRBJ2-5; TRBD2 agrees at 14 bases. The CDR3 contains 15 residues. With 8 bases clipped from V and 5 bases from J, the junction kept 7 bases outside the gene matches. Per the germline V gene, CDR1 is MGHDK and CDR2 is SYGVNS. The CDR3 here is CASGGLAGVYETQYF. The CDR3 DNA sequence: TGTGCCAGCGGGGGACTAGCGGGAGTTTATGAGACCCAGTACTTC.

The sample holds one count of this clone. J is TRBJ2-3 and V is TRBV19; 9 bases align to TRBD1. Germline-derived CDR1 and CDR2 are LNHDA and SQIVND (reference sequence). V lost 5 bases, J lost 2 bases, and 8 bases stayed unmatched. This CDR3 has 16 amino acids. The CDR3 bases are TGTGCCAGTAGTGACCCGGGACAGGGTAACACAGATACGCAGTATTTT. This sequence encodes CASSDPGQGNTDTQYF.

In its sample, this clone was seen once. This sequence joins TRBV28 and TRBJ2-2; no clear D gene. The CDR3 contains 13 residues. In germline, CDR1 is MDHEN, CDR2 SYDVKM. V dropped 11 bases and J dropped 5 bases, with 15 bases sitting between them. The CDR3 DNA follows: TGTGCCTCCCGGGCAGGTGGGACCGGGGAGCTGTTTTTT. Amino acid sequence: CASRAGGTGELFF.

V gene TRBV7-9 combines with J gene TRBJ2-4, with 14 bases fitting TRBD2. V shed 3 bases and J 7 bases; nucleotides not matched to a gene: 14. CDR1 and CDR2 (germline): SEHNR, FQNEAQ (reference sequence). The CDR3 is made up of 19 amino acids. The CDR3 DNA follows: TGTGCCAGCAGCTTCAAAAATCTGGGACTAGCGGGAGAAAGTAACATTCAGTACTTC. Protein product: CASSFKNLGLAGESNIQYF.

This clone occurred a few times. A single base is all that separates this from a far larger clone, so a read error is likely. J is TRBJ1-1 and V is TRBV5-1, with no clear D. Germline-derived CDR1 and CDR2 are SGHRS and YFSETQ. CDR3 size: 11 residues. V lost 5 bases and J 6 bases, leaving 8 bases between the germline ends. The CDR3 loop is CASRGYSEAFF. As DNA, the CDR3 is TGCGCCAGCAGGGGTTATTCTGAAGCTTTCTTT.

The genes are TRBV6-5 and TRBJ2-3, with a possible D match to TRBD1 (5 bases). The germline V and J ends were trimmed by 0 bases and 2 bases, with 12 bases remaining between them. CDR1 MNHEY and CDR2 SVGAGI come from the germline V gene. CDR3 size: 16 residues. CDR3 protein: CASSYSPDRNTDTQYF. In DNA form, the CDR3 reads TGTGCCAGCAGTTACTCTCCTGACAGAAACACAGATACGCAGTATTTT.

The rearrangement uses TRBV18 and TRBJ2-1, with 14 positions matching TRBD2. The V and J ends lost 2 bases and 4 bases, in that order; junction bases with no gene match: 4. The germline V gene has CDR1 KGHSH and CDR2 LQKENI. The CDR3 is made up of 17 amino acids. CDR3 in amino acids: CASSPTTSGRGYNEQFF. The DNA of the CDR3 is TGTGCCAGCTCACCAACGACTAGCGGGAGGGGTTACAATGAGCAGTTCTTC.

This rearrangement joins TRBV7-9 to TRBJ1-5; TRBD1 matches 8 bases. The germline CDR1 and CDR2 sequences are SEHNR and FQNEAQ (reference sequence). The J segment lost 1 base and the V segment lost 3 bases, leaving 11 bases of the junction unmatched. The CDR3 contains 18 residues. CDR3 amino acids: CASSFQGAIGMSNQPQHF. The CDR3 DNA follows: TGTGCCAGCAGCTTTCAGGGGGCGATCGGTATGAGCAATCAGCCCCAGCATTTT. Variable domain in full (rest from reference TRBV7-9 and TRBJ1-5): DTGVSQNPRHKITKRGQNVTFRCDPISEHNRLYWYRQTLGQGPEFLTYFQNEAQLEKSRLLSDRFSAERPKGSFSTLEIQRTEQGDSAMYLCASSFQGAIGMSNQPQHFGDGTRLSIL.

The chain couples TRBV5-1 to TRBJ2-4; TRBD1 is a possible D gene (6 bases). V was shortened by 4 bases and J by 5 bases, with 16 bases between the two germline ends. This CDR3 contains 15 residues. CDR1 is SGHRS, CDR2 YFSETQ, per germline. CDR3 amino acids: CASSRSGQGQNIQYF. Here the CDR3 DNA reads TGCGCCAGCAGCCGGTCCGGGCAGGGGCAAAACATTCAGTACTTC.

This chain uses TRBV28 with TRBJ1-2, with 12 bases matching TRBD1. V shed 5 bases, J shed 8 bases, and the junction held 9 bases outside the gene matches. Germline CDR1 reads MDHEN; CDR2 reads SYDVKM. The CDR3 sequence is 15 residues long. In DNA, the CDR3 is TGTGCCAGCAGTCCCGGGGACAGGGGGCGCCAGGGCTACACCTTC. As protein: CASSPGDRGRQGYTF.